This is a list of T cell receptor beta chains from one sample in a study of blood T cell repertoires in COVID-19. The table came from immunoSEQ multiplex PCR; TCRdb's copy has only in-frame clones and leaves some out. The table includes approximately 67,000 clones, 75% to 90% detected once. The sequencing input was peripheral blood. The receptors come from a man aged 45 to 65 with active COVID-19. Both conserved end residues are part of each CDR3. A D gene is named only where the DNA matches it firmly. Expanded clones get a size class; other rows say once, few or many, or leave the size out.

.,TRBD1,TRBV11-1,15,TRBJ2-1,CASSMGTGEYNEQFF,TGTGCCAGCAGCATGGGGACAGGGGAGTACAATGAGCAGTTCTTC
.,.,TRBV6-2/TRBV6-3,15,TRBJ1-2,CASSYGPPDQKGYTF,TGTGCCAGCAGTTACGGTCCGCCAGATCAGAAGGGCTACACCTTC
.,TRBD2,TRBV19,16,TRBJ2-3,CASSGGRAGGTDTQYF,TGTGCCAGTAGTGGCGGGAGGGCCGGGGGCACAGATACGCAGTATTTT
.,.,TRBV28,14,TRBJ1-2,CASRTTATNYGYTF,TGTGCCAGCAGAACGACAGCTACTAACTATGGCTACACCTTC
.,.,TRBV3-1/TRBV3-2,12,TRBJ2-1,CASSQRGNEQFF,TGTGCCAGCAGCCAACGGGGGAACGAGCAGTTCTTC
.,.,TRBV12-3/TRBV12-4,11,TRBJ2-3,CASSSGGTQYF,TGTGCCAGCAGTTCAGGGGGGACGCAGTATTTT
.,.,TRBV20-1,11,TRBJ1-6,CSASEGEPLHF,TGCAGTGCTAGCGAGGGGGAACCCCTCCACTTT
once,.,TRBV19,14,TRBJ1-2,CASNLPSRGYGYTF,TGTGCCAGTAATCTACCCAGCAGGGGCTATGGCTACACCTTC
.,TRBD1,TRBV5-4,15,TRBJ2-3,CASSERTGSTDTQYF,TGTGCCAGCAGCGAACGGACAGGGTCCACAGATACGCAGTATTTT
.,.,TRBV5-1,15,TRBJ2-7,CASSFRGGSSYEQYF,TGCGCCAGCAGCTTTAGAGGTGGGAGCTCCTACGAGCAGTACTTC
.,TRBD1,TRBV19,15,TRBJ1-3,CASSRSTGLGNTIYF,TGTGCCAGTAGTCGGTCGACAGGGTTGGGAAACACCATATATTTT
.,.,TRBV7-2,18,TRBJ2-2,CASSLEANRPLNTGELFF,TGTGCCAGCAGCTTAGAGGCCAACAGACCTCTGAACACCGGGGAGCTGTTTTTT
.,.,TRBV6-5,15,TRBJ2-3,CASRAQGGGSDTQYF,TGTGCCAGCAGGGCGCAGGGGGGAGGATCAGATACGCAGTATTTT
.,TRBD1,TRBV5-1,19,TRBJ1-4,CASSSEDRVYSLPNEKLFF,TGCGCCAGCAGCTCCGAGGACAGGGTCTACTCTTTGCCTAATGAAAAACTGTTTTTT
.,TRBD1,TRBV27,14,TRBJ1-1,CASHNRGANTEAFF,TGTGCCAGTCATAACAGGGGAGCGAACACTGAAGCTTTCTTT
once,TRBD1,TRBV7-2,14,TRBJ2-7,CASSPDRGRGEQYF,TGTGCCAGCAGCCCGGACAGGGGGCGAGGCGAGCAGTACTTC
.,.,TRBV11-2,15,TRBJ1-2,CASSTREGLNYGYTF,TGTGCCAGCAGCACCCGAGAGGGACTTAACTATGGCTACACCTTC
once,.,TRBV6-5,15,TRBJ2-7,CASRGRAGSMDEQYF,TGTGCCAGCAGAGGTCGGGCAGGGTCAATGGATGAGCAGTACTTC
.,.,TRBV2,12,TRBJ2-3,CASSYSRDTQYF,TGTGCCAGCAGTTACTCAAGAGATACGCAGTATTTT
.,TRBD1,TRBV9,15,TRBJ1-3,CASSATGSNGNTIYF,TGTGCCAGCAGTGCGACAGGGTCGAATGGAAACACCATATATTTT
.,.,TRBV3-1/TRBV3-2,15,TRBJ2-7,CASSPGRQNGDEQYF,TGTGCCAGCAGTCCCGGACGGCAGAACGGGGACGAGCAGTACTTC
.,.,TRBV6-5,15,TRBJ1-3,CASISGSGSGNTIYF,TGTGCCAGCATCTCCGGGAGTGGATCTGGAAACACCATATATTTT
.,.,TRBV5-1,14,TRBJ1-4,CASSKTGTQEKLFF,TGCGCCAGCTCCAAAACCGGGACACAAGAAAAACTGTTTTTT
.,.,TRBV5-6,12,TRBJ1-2,CASSPDRHGYTF,TGTGCCAGCAGCCCCGACAGGCACGGCTACACCTTC
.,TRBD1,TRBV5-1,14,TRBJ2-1,CASSTGQADNEQFF,TGCGCCAGCAGCACAGGACAGGCCGACAATGAGCAGTTCTTC
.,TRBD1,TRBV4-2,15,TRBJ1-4,CASSQDGTGGEKLFF,TGTGCCAGCAGCCAAGATGGGACAGGAGGAGAAAAACTGTTTTTT
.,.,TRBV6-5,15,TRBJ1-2,CASSYSEQGTDGYTF,TGTGCCAGCAGTTACTCGGAGCAGGGCACTGATGGCTACACCTTC
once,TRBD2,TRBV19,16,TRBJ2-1,CASSKSGGSSYNEQFF,TGTGCCAGTAGTAAATCGGGGGGAAGCTCCTACAATGAGCAGTTCTTC
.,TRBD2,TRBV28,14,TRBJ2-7,CASTSGGAAYEQYF,TGTGCCAGCACCTCGGGGGGGGCCGCCTACGAGCAGTACTTC
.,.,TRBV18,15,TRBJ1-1,CASSPRAGAETEAFF,TGTGCCAGCTCACCACGGGCAGGGGCCGAAACTGAAGCTTTCTTT
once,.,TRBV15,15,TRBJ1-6,CATSRDGGGNSPLHF,TGTGCCACCAGCAGAGACGGGGGAGGGAATTCACCCCTCCACTTT
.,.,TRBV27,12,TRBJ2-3,CASSPGTDTQYF,TGTGCCAGCAGTCCCGGGACAGATACGCAGTATTTT
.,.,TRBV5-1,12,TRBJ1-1,CASSFGGTEAFF,TGCGCCAGCAGCTTTGGGGGGACTGAAGCTTTCTTT
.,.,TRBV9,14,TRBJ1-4,CASSSGGVNEKLFF,TGTGCCAGCAGCTCCGGGGGAGTTAATGAAAAACTGTTTTTT
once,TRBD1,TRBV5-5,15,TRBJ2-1,CASTPVQGKYGEQFF,TGTGCCAGCACCCCGGTACAGGGGAAGTATGGTGAGCAGTTCTTC
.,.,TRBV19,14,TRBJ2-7,CASSIGGISYEQYF,TGTGCCAGTAGTATTGGGGGCATCTCCTACGAGCAGTACTTC
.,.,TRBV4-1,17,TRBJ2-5,CASSQVGRAGQQETQYF,TGCGCCAGCAGCCAAGTTGGTCGCGCAGGGCAACAAGAGACCCAGTACTTC
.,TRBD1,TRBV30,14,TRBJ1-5,CAWQMGTAEQPQHF,TGTGCCTGGCAGATGGGGACAGCCGAGCAGCCCCAGCATTTT
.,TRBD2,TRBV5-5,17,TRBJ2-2,CASSPPERGPITGELFF,TGTGCCAGCAGCCCCCCCGAGCGGGGCCCAATCACCGGGGAGCTGTTTTTT
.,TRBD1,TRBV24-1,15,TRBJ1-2,CATSDSRTGGYGYTF,TGTGCCACCAGTGATTCCCGGACAGGCGGCTATGGCTACACCTTC
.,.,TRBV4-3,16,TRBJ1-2,CASSQEFGGVDYGYTF,TGCGCCAGCAGCCAAGAATTTGGGGGCGTAGACTATGGCTACACCTTC
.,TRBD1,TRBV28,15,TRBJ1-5,CASSSQQGPNQPQHF,TGTGCCAGCAGCAGTCAACAGGGGCCAAATCAGCCCCAGCATTTT
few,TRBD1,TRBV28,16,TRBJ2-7,CASTIRKGQAAYEQYF,TGTGCCAGCACCATCAGGAAGGGACAGGCGGCCTACGAGCAGTACTTC
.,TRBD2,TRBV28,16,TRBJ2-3,CASSSSGSVSADTQYF,TGTGCCAGCAGTTCTAGCGGGAGCGTTTCTGCTGATACGCAGTATTTT
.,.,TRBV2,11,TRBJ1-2,CASRGGDYYTF,TGTGCCAGCAGGGGCGGGGATTACTACACCTTC
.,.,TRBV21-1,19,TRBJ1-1,CASILLGQGAMVGDTEAFF,TGTGCCAGCATCCTCCTCGGACAGGGGGCGATGGTGGGGGACACTGAAGCTTTCTTT
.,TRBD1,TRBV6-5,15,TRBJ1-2,CASSYSHRGGSGYTF,TGTGCCAGCAGTTACTCACACAGGGGGGGCTCTGGCTACACCTTC
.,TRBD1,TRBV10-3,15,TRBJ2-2,CATRVGQASTGELFF,TGTGCCACCAGGGTGGGACAGGCATCCACCGGGGAGCTGTTTTTT
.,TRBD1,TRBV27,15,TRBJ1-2,CASSLAAGGADGYTF,TGTGCCAGCAGTTTAGCGGCAGGGGGCGCGGATGGCTACACCTTC